This record looks at one T cell receptor beta chain sequence and its context. The data stem from a study of blood T cell repertoires in COVID-19. Study at large: The study drew acute and convalescent COVID-19 samples from the United States, Italy and Spain. Sample material is recorded as cDNA or gDNA derived from T cells, B-cell-depleted T cells, or PBMCs.

Sequenced by immunoSEQ multiplex PCR; TCRdb stores in-frame clones only, minus some. The sample has tens of thousands of clones, roughly 89% seen once. The material sequenced was peripheral blood. The receptor comes from a woman aged 45-65 years with acute or convalescent COVID-19.

CDR3 sequence: CASSSSGNQPQHF. DNA of the CDR3: TGTGCCAGCAGTTCGAGTGGCAATCAGCCCCAGCATTTT. This chain joins TRBV12-3 or TRBV12-4 and TRBJ1-5; D is unclear. This CDR3 spans 13 amino acids. The V end lost 4 bases, the J end lost 2 bases, and 6 bases lay between the germline ends.